The 12 T cell receptor beta chains in this list originate from one sample, sequenced in a study of regulatory T cells in long-lasting Graves disease. Regarding time point: persistent/refractory GD, antithyroid drugs over 5 years with positive TRAb. The TCR library used RNA extracted from PBMCs. Building of the TCR beta libraries involved iRepertoire HTBI primers and Arm-PCR of CDR3 regions. In TCRdb, the multiplex PCR reads were re-called with MiXCR into one record per CDR3 protein. The sample consists of nearly 350,000 distinct CDR3 sequences, about 20% of them appearing once. Here the sequenced sample was peripheral blood mononuclear cells (PBMCs), taken when the disease was refractory, from a patient treated with antithyroid drugs. These receptors were obtained from a female donor with Graves disease.

This clonotype was picked up many times. The chain couples TRBV27 to TRBJ1-1; D not certain. V was pared by 7 bases and J by 2 bases, with 8 bases between. The CDR3 is made up of 12 amino acids. CDR1 and CDR2 from the germline V gene are MNHEY and SMNVEV (reference sequence). This CDR3 is CASMDLNTEAFF. The CDR3 DNA reads as TGTGCCAGCATGGATCTCAACACTGAAGCTTTCTTT.

This clonotype has ten or more counts. The chain is built from TRBV10-3 and TRBJ1-5; 9 bases are a match to TRBD1. V lost 3 bases, J lost 6 bases, and 3 bases stayed unmatched. Germline loops: CDR1 ENHRY, CDR2 SYGVKD. This CDR3 region has 14 residues. CDR3 nucleotides: TGTGCCATCAGTGACCGGGACAGGGTTCAGCCCCAGCATTTT. Its protein is CAISDRDRVQPQHF.

This clonotype has ten or more counts. V is TRBV20-1 and J is TRBJ1-6, with 7 nucleotides matching TRBD1. J gave up 2 bases and V 3 bases, and 1 base lay outside the gene matches. The CDR3 is 14 amino acids. In germline, CDR1 is DFQATT, CDR2 SNEGSKA (reference sequence). The CDR3 here is CSARGQTYNSPLHF. The CDR3 coding sequence is TGCAGTGCTAGGGGACAGACCTATAATTCACCCCTCCACTTT.

This clonotype came up many times. The chain employs TRBV7-8 and TRBJ2-7, with 8 bases identical to TRBD2. Germline V gives CDR1 SGHVS, CDR2 FQNEAQ. The CDR3 runs to 13 residues. Losses at the gene ends were 2 bases for V and 13 bases for J; bases not matched to a gene: 10. CDR3 sequence (DNA): TGTGCCAGCAGCTTAACGCGGGGGGACGAGCGCTACTTC. Residues: CASSLTRGDERYF.

The genes are TRBV5-1 and TRBJ1-1; the D gene is possibly TRBD1 (5 bases). The CDR3 spans 15 residues. The V and J ends lost 3 bases and 1 base respectively, with 13 bases between them. Germline CDR1 reads SGHRS; CDR2 reads YFSETQ. The CDR3 protein is CASSYLDGGNTEAFF. The CDR3 DNA is TGCGCCAGCAGCTACCTGGACGGGGGGAACACTGAAGCTTTCTTT. The whole variable domain, remainder taken from reference TRBV5-1 and TRBJ1-1, is KAGVTQTPRYLIKTRGQQVTLSCSPISGHRSVSWYQQTPGQGLQFLFEYFSETQRNKGNFPGRFSGRQFSNSRSEMNVSTLELGDSALYLCASSYLDGGNTEAFFGQGTRLTVV.

The table lists this clonotype with many counts. The chain recombines TRBV12-5 with TRBJ1-2, with no clear D. Deletions cut 2 bases from V and 2 bases from J, with 9 bases between. The length of the CDR3 is 14 residues. The germline V gene encodes CDR1 LGHNT and CDR2 FRNRAP. Here the CDR3 DNA reads TGTGCTAGTGGTTTGTACAGCTGGAACTATGGCTACACCTTC. It encodes CASGLYSWNYGYTF.

The chain is built from TRBV5-1 and TRBJ2-5; 11 bases match TRBD2. The germline gives CDR1 SGHRS, CDR2 YFSETQ. Trimming removed 0 bases from V and 6 bases from J; junction bases left unmatched: 7. CDR3 size: 16 residues. The CDR3 protein is CASSLGTSGRGKTQYF. In DNA form, the CDR3 reads TGCGCCAGCAGCTTGGGGACTAGCGGGCGGGGAAAGACCCAGTACTTC.

CDR3 sequence: CASSVEAGEGYGYTF. Here the CDR3 DNA reads TGTGCCAGCAGCGTAGAGGCAGGGGAGGGCTATGGCTACACCTTC. The chain joins TRBV9 to TRBJ1-2, with D tentatively TRBD1 (6 bases). Germline V lookup: CDR1 SGDLS, CDR2 YYNGEE. V was pared by 0 bases and J by 4 bases, with 13 bases between. The CDR3 loop spans 15 amino acids.

Of note for this clonotype: The junction shows a germline mismatch at one end, possibly a read error. V and J are TRBV7-9 and TRBJ2-2, with D uncertain. Germline values: CDR1 SEHNR, CDR2 FQNEAQ (reference sequence). The CDR3 has 16 residues. The CDR3 nucleotides are TGCGCCAGCAGCTTGGATCCAGATATCACCACCGGGGAGCTGTTTTTT. Translating gives CASSLDPDITTGELFF.

Ten or more counts support this clonotype. The V gene is TRBV3-1, the J gene TRBJ2-7, with TRBD2 matching 13 bases. CDR1 is LGHDT, CDR2 YNNKEL, per germline (reference sequence). J gave up 6 bases and V 0 bases, and 2 bases lay outside the gene matches. The CDR3 length is 15 residues. The CDR3 is CASSQDRLAGGEQYF. The CDR3 DNA follows: TGTGCCAGCAGCCAAGATAGACTAGCGGGGGGCGAGCAGTACTTC.

This clonotype was recorded a few times. This sequence joins TRBV19 and TRBJ1-2, with unresolved D. Germline CDR1 reads LNHDA; CDR2 reads SQIVND (reference sequence). The CDR3 has 14 residues. V lost 4 bases to trimming and J lost 1 base, with 10 bases between them. The CDR3 coding sequence is TGTGCCAGTAGTAGCGCTGTTGGTAACTATGGCTACACCTTC. Amino acids: CASSSAVGNYGYTF.

This clonotype was counted at least ten times. This rearrangement joins TRBV19 to TRBJ2-7; 9 nucleotides align to TRBD1. The V gene's germline CDR1 is LNHDA and CDR2 SQIVND (reference sequence). The CDR3 totals 15 residues. The V and J ends lost 6 bases and 3 bases, in that order; junction bases with no gene match: 9. DNA for the CDR3: TGTGCCAGTAGCCCACCCCCGGGACAGGGCTACGAGCAGTACTTC. Translating gives CASSPPPGQGYEQYF.